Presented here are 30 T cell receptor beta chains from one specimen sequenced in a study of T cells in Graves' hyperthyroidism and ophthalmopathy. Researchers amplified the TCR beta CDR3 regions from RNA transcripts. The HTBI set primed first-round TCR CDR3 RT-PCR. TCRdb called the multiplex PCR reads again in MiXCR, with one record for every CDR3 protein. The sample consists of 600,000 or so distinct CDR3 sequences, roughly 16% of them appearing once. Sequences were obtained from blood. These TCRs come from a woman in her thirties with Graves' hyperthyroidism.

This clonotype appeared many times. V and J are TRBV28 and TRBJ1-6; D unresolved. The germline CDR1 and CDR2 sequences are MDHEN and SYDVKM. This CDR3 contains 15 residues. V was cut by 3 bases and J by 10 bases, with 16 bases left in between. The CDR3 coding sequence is TGTGCCAGCAGTTTGTCTACACTCATGGAGTCACCCCTCCACTTT. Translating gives CASSLSTLMESPLHF.

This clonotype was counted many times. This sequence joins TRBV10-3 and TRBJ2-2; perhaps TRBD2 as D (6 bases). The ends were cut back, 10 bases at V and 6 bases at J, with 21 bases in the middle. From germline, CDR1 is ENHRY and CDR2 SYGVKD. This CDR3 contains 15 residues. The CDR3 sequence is CATRGVGSAPGELFF. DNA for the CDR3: TGTGCCACCCGCGGAGTCGGGAGTGCCCCCGGGGAGCTGTTTTTT.

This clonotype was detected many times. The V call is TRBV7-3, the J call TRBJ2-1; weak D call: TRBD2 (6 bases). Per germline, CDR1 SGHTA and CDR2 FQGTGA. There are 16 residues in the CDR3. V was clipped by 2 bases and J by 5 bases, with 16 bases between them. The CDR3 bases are TGTGCCAGCAGCTTAGCCGGAGGGGAAGGGGACAATGAGCAGTTCTTC. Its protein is CASSLAGGEGDNEQFF.

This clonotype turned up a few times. CDR3 nucleotide sequence: TGTGCCAGCAGTTACATCAGTGAGACCCAGTACTTC. The encoded protein is CASSYISETQYF. The rearrangement links TRBV6-2 or TRBV6-3 to TRBJ2-5; D unclear. The germline V and J ends were trimmed by 2 bases and 5 bases, with 6 bases remaining between them. This CDR3 region has 12 residues. Germline V lookup: CDR1 MNHEY, CDR2 SVGEGT.

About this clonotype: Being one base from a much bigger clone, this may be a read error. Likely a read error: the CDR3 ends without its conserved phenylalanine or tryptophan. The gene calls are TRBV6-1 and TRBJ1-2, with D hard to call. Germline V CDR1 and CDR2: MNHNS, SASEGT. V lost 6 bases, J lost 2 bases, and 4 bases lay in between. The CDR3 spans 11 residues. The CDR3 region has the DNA TGTGCCAGCAGACCCAACTATGGCTACACCATC. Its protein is CASRPNYGYTI.

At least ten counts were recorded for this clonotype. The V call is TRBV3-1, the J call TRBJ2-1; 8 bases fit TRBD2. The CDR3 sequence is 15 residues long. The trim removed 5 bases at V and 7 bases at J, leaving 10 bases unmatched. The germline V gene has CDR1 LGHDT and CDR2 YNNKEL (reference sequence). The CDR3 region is CASSTRREVRNEQFF. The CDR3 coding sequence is TGTGCCAGCAGCACTCGGCGGGAGGTTAGGAATGAGCAGTTCTTC.

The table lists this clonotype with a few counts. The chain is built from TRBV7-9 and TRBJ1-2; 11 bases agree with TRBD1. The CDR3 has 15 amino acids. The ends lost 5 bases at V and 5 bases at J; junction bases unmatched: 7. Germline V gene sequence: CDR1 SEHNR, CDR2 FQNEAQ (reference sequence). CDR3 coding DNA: TGTGCCAGCAGCATCGGGACAGGGGGGAGTTATGGCTACACCTTC. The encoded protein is CASSIGTGGSYGYTF. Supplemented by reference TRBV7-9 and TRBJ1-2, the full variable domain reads DTGVSQNPRHKITKRGQNVTFRCDPISEHNRLYWYRQTLGQGPEFLTYFQNEAQLEKSRLLSDRFSAERPKGSFSTLEIQRTEQGDSAMYLCASSIGTGGSYGYTFGSGTRLTVV.

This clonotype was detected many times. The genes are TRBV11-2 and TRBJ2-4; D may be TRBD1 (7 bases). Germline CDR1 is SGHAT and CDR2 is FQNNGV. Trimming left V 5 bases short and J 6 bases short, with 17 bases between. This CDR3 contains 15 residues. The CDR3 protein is CASSPAEGARNIQYF. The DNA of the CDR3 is TGTGCCAGCAGCCCAGCGGAGGGGGCGAGAAACATTCAGTACTTC.

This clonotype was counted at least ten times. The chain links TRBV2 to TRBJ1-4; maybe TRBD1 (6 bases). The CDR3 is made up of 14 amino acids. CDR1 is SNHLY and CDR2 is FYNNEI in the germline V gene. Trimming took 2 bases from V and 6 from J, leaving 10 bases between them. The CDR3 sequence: CASSEWDTYEKLFF. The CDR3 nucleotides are TGTGCCAGCAGTGAATGGGACACATATGAAAAACTGTTTTTT. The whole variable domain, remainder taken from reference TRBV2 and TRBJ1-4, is EPEVTQTPSHQVTQMGQEVILRCVPISNHLYFYWYRQILGQKVEFLVSFYNNEISEKSEIFDDQFSVERPDGSNFTLKIRSTKLEDSAMYFCASSEWDTYEKLFFGSGTQLSVL.

This CDR3 is CASSSQGVGNQPQHF. As DNA, the CDR3 is TGTGCCAGCAGTTCACAGGGGGTCGGCAATCAGCCCCAGCATTTT. J is TRBJ1-5 and V is TRBV6-1; TRBD1 agrees at 8 bases. Germline V gene data show CDR1 as MNHNS and CDR2 as SASEGT. J lost 2 bases, V lost 5 bases, and 5 bases had no gene match. This CDR3 comprises 15 residues.

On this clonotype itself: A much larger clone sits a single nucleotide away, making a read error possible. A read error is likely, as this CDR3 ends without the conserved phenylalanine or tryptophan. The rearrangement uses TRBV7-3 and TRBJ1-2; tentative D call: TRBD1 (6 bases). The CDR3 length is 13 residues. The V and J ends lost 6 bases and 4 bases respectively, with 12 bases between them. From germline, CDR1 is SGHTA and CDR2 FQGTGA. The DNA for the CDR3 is TGTGCCAGCAGTCAGACAGGCAGCTATGGCTACACCCTC. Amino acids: CASSQTGSYGYTL.

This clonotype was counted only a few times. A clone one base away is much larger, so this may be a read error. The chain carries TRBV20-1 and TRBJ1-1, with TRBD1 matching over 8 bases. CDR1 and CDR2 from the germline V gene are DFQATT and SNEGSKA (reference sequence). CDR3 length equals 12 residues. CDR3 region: CSARTGSTGAFF. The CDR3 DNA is TGCAGTGCTCGGACAGGGTCCACTGGAGCTTTCTTT.

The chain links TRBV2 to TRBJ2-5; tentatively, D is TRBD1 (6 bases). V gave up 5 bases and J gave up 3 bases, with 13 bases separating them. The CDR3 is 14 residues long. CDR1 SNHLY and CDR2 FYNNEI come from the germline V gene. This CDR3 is CASSLWRTEETQYF. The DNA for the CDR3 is TGTGCCAGCAGTCTATGGAGGACAGAAGAGACCCAGTACTTC.

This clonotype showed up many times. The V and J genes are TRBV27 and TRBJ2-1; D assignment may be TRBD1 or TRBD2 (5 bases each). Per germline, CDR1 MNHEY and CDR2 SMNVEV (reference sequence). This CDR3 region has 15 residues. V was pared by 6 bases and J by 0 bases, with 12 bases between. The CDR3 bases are TGTGCCAGCAGCCCGGGACGGAGCTCCTACAATGAGCAGTTCTTC. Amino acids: CASSPGRSSYNEQFF.

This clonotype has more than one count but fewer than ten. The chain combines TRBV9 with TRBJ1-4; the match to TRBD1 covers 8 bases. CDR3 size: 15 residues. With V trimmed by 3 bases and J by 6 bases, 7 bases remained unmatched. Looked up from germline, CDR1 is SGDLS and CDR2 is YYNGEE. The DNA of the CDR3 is TGTGCCAGCAGCGGAGTTGTGACAGGGGATGAAAAACTGTTTTTT. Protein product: CASSGVVTGDEKLFF.

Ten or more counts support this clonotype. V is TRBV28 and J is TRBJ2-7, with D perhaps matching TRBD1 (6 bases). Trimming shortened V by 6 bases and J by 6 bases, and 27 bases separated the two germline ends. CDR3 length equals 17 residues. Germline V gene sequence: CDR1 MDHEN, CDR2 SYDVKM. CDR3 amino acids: CASREGGTGILSPEQYF. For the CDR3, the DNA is TGTGCCAGCAGAGAAGGGGGAACAGGGATCCTCTCTCCCGAGCAGTACTTC. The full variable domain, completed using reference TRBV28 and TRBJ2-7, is DVKVTQSSRYLVKRTGEKVFLECVQDMDHENMFWYRQDPGLGLRLIYFSYDVKMKEKGDIPEGYSVSREKKERFSLILESASTNQTSMYLCASREGGTGILSPEQYFGPGTRLTVT.

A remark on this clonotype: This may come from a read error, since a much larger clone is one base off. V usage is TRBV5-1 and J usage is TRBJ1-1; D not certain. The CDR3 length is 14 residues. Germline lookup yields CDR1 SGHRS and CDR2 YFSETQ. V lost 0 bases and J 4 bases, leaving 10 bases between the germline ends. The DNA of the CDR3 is TGCGCCAGCAGCTTGGTTGCAAGGAGCACTGAAGCTTTCTTT. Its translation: CASSLVARSTEAFF.

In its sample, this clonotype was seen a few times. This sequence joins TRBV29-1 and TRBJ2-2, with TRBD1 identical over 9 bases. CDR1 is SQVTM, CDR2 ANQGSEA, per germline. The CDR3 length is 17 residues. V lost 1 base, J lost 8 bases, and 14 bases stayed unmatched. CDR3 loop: CSVEGGWDRAPTGELFF. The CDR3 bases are TGCAGCGTTGAAGGGGGGTGGGACAGGGCACCCACTGGGGAGCTGTTTTTT.

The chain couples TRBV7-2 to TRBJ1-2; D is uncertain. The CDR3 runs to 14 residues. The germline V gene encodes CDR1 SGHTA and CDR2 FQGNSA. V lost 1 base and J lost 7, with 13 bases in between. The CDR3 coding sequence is TGTGCCAGCAGCTTAGGTGGGAGCGAGCCTGGCTACACCTTC. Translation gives CASSLGGSEPGYTF.

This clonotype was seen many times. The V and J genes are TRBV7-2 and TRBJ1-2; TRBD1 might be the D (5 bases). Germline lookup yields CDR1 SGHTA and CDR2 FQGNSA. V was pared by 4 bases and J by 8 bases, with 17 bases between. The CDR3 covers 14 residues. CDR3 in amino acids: CASSSPLIGDGYTF. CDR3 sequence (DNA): TGTGCCAGCAGCTCACCCTTAATCGGGGACGGCTACACCTTC.

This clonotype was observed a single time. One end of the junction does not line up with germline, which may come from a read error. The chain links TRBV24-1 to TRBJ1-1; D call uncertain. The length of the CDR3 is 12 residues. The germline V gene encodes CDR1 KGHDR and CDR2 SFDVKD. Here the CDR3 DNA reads TGTGCCACCAGTGACCCTAACACTGAAGCTTCCTTT. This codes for CATSDPNTEASF.

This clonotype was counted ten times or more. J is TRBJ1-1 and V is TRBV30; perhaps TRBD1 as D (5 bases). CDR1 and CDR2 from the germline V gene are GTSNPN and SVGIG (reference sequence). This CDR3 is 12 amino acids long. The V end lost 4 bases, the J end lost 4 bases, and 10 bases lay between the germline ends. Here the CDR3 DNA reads TGTGCCTGGATATTCGGGGCCACTGAAGCTTTCTTT. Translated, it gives CAWIFGATEAFF.

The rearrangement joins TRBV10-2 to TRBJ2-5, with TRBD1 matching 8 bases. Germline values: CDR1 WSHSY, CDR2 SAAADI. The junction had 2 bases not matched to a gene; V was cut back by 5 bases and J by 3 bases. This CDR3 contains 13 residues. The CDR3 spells CASSQGAEETQYF. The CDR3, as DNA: TGCGCCAGCAGTCAGGGGGCGGAAGAGACCCAGTACTTC.

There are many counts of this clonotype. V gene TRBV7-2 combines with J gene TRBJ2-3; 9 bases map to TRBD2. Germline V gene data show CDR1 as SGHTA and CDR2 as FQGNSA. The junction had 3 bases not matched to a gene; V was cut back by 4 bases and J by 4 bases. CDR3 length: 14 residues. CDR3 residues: CASSSGLAADTQYF. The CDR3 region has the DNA TGTGCCAGCAGCTCGGGACTAGCAGCAGATACGCAGTATTTT.

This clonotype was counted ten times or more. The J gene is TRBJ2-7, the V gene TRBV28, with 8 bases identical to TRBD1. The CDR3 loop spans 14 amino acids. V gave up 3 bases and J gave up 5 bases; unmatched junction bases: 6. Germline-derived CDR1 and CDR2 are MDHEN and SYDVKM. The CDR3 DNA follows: TGTGCCAGCAGTTTTGGACAGGGAAGCGACGAGCAGTACTTC. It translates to CASSFGQGSDEQYF.

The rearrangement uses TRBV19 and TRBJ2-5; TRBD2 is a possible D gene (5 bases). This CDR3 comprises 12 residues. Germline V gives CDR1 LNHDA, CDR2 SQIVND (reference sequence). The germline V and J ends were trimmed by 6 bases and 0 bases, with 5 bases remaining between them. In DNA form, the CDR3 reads TGTGCCAGTAGGGGAGACCAAGAGACCCAGTACTTC. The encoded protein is CASRGDQETQYF.

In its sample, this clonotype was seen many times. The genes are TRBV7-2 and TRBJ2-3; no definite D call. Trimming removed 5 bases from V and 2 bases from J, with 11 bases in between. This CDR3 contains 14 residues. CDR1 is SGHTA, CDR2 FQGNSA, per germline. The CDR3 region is CASSQPGLTDTQYF. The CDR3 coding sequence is TGTGCCAGCAGCCAGCCGGGTCTCACAGATACGCAGTATTTT.

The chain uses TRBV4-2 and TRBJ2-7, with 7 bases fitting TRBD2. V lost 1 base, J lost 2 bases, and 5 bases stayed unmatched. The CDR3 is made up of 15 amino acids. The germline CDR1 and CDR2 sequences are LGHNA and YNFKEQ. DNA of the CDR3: TGTGCCAGCAGCCAAGGGCTAGCGGCAACCTACGAGCAGTACTTC. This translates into CASSQGLAATYEQYF.

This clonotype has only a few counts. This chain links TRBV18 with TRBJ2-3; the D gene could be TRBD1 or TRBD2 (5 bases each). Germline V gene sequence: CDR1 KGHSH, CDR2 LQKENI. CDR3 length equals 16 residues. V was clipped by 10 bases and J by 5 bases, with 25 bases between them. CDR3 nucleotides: TGTGCCACCCACGCTTCCACTTGGGGGAATAAAGATACGCAGTATTTT. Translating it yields CATHASTWGNKDTQYF.

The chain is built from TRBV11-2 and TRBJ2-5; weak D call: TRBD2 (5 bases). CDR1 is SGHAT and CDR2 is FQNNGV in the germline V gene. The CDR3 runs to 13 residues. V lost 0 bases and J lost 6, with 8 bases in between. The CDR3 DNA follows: TGTGCCAGCAGCTTAGAGCGGGTAAAGACCCAGTACTTC. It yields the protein CASSLERVKTQYF.